This T cell receptor (beta chain) was captured by sequencing in a study of cytomegalovirus exposure and HLA in healthy donors. The PCR was carried out with 60 Vbeta primers and 13 Jbeta primers. TCRdb's table, derived via immunoSEQ multiplex PCR, lists solely in-frame clones and lacks some. The sample has about 200,000 clones, roughly 80% seen once. This CDR3 region has 17 residues. CDR1 and CDR2 from the germline V gene are WSHSY and SAAADI. The V gene end was trimmed by 2 bases and the J gene end by 3 bases; junction bases not matched to a gene: 7. The sample was PBMCs. The clonotype comes from a woman aged 45-59 years in good health and CMV-seropositive. The V gene is TRBV10-2, the J gene TRBJ2-1, with 10 bases that match TRBD2. Here the CDR3 DNA reads TGCGCCAGCAGTGAGACCGGACTAGCGGTAAACTACAATGAGCAGTTCTTC. It specifies CASSETGLAVNYNEQFF.